Below are 29 T cell receptor beta chains sequenced from a single sample in a study of cytomegalovirus exposure and HLA in healthy donors. Both 60 Vbeta primers and 13 Jbeta primers went into the PCR. Profiled with immunoSEQ multiplex PCR; TCRdb holds only in-frame clones, not every one. The sample contains 180,000 or so clones, roughly a tenth of which appear only once. The specimen was PBMCs. Receptor source: a woman in her twenties or thirties in good health and CMV-seropositive.

This clone was observed a handful of times. An end of the junction differs from the germline gene, which may be a read error. The chain joins TRBV4-2 to TRBJ2-3, with TRBD2 matching over 10 bases. Germline lookup yields CDR1 LGHNA and CDR2 YNFKEQ. The length of the CDR3 is 16 residues. CDR3 nucleotides: TGTGCCAGCAGCCAAGAATCTAGCGGGAGCATAGATACGCAGTATTTT. This gives the protein CASSQESSGSIDTQYF.

This clone appeared a few times. Other DNA sequences in this specimen translate into the identical CDR3. This rearrangement joins TRBV6-5 to TRBJ1-2, with D maybe TRBD1 (5 bases). V was clipped by 2 bases and J by 6 bases, with 7 bases between them. Germline values: CDR1 MNHEY, CDR2 SVGAGI. The length of the CDR3 is 12 residues. CDR3 in DNA: TGTGCCAGCAGTTACCGGGGGAATGGCTACACCTTC. Translating gives CASSYRGNGYTF.

The V and J genes are TRBV6-1 and TRBJ2-7; possible D gene TRBD1, 5 bases. The germline gives CDR1 MNHNS, CDR2 SASEGT. V was cut by 4 bases and J by 0 bases, with 7 bases left in between. The CDR3 consists of 13 residues. In nucleotides, the CDR3 is TGTGCCAGCAGTGTGGACAACTCCTACGAGCAGTACTTC. Its translation: CASSVDNSYEQYF.

This chain connects TRBV19 to TRBJ2-1; TRBD1 is a possible D gene (6 bases). The V end was cut by 1 base, the J end by 4 bases, with 14 bases between. The CDR3 consists of 16 residues. The germline V gene encodes CDR1 LNHDA and CDR2 SQIVND (reference sequence). CDR3 DNA: TGTGCCAGTAGTATAGCCGGGACACCGGTTTACAATGAGCAGTTCTTC. It codes for CASSIAGTPVYNEQFF.

This chain joins TRBV18 and TRBJ2-7; D unclear. This CDR3 contains 17 residues. The V gene's germline CDR1 is KGHSH and CDR2 LQKENI. Trimming took 0 bases from V and 0 from J, leaving 15 bases between them. The CDR3, as DNA: TGTGCCAGCTCACCACCGTGGTCCTCTCTAAGCTCCTACGAGCAGTACTTC. Its protein is CASSPPWSSLSSYEQYF.

This chain uses TRBV5-4 with TRBJ2-7, with 10 positions matching TRBD2. V shed 3 bases and J 4 bases; nucleotides not matched to a gene: 10. CDR3 length: 16 residues. Germline V gene sequence: CDR1 SGHNT, CDR2 YYREEE (reference sequence). CDR3 region: CASSSTPSGSRYEQYF. The DNA of the CDR3 is TGTGCCAGCAGCTCCACGCCTAGCGGGAGTAGGTACGAGCAGTACTTC.

Only a few counts were recorded for this clone. The J gene is TRBJ2-1, the V gene TRBV5-6; a weak D match, TRBD2 (5 bases). V was clipped by 4 bases and J by 0 bases, with 11 bases between them. The CDR3 spans 15 residues. Germline-derived CDR1 and CDR2 are SGHDT and YYEEEE. The CDR3 DNA sequence: TGTGCCAGCAGCCCGGAAGGGAGCTCCTACAATGAGCAGTTCTTC. Translation: CASSPEGSSYNEQFF.

In its sample, this clone was seen a few times. The rearrangement uses TRBV4-1 and TRBJ2-3, with no clear D. This CDR3 is built from 11 residues. Per the germline V gene, CDR1 is MGHRA and CDR2 is YSYEKL. Trimming cost V 4 bases and J 4 bases, with 3 bases left between them. The CDR3 here is CASSRADTQYF. CDR3 in DNA: TGCGCCAGCAGCCGCGCAGATACGCAGTATTTT.

The chain employs TRBV5-1 and TRBJ2-5; the match to TRBD1 covers 8 bases. Germline trimming cut 2 bases from V and 5 bases from J; bases unmatched to any gene: 14. Germline V lookup: CDR1 SGHRS, CDR2 YFSETQ. The CDR3 consists of 17 residues. The CDR3 reads CASSLVITGGSSETQYF. Here the CDR3 DNA reads TGCGCCAGCAGCTTAGTAATAACAGGGGGGTCCTCGGAGACCCAGTACTTC.

The V gene is TRBV30, the J gene TRBJ1-4, with D possibly being TRBD1 (5 bases). The CDR3 is 15 amino acids. V was trimmed by 0 bases and J by 5 bases, leaving 13 bases between them. Germline-derived CDR1 and CDR2 are GTSNPN and SVGIG (reference sequence). CDR3: CAWSVPGTGNEKLFF. The CDR3 DNA is TGTGCCTGGAGTGTACCCGGGACTGGGAATGAAAAACTGTTTTTT.

This clone was picked up a small number of times. The chain employs TRBV19 and TRBJ1-1, with D hard to call. Trimming took off 0 bases at V and 4 bases at J, with 9 bases between the two ends. The length of the CDR3 is 14 residues. Germline values: CDR1 LNHDA, CDR2 SQIVND (reference sequence). The DNA for the CDR3 is TGTGCCAGTAGTATAGAGGGTAGAGGCACTGAAGCTTTCTTT. Translated: CASSIEGRGTEAFF.

The chain couples TRBV19 to TRBJ2-7; no definite D call. This CDR3 has 13 amino acids. The germline V and J ends were trimmed by 4 bases and 3 bases, with 10 bases remaining between them. From germline, CDR1 is LNHDA and CDR2 SQIVND (reference sequence). DNA of the CDR3: TGTGCCAGTAGTAGACAAGACGGCTACGAGCAGTACTTC. As protein: CASSRQDGYEQYF.

This clone was observed a handful of times. The chain has TRBV19 and TRBJ2-1; a weak D match, TRBD2 (6 bases). Germline V gene lookup returns CDR1 LNHDA and CDR2 SQIVND (reference sequence). This CDR3 has 13 amino acids. Trimming cost V 7 bases and J 9 bases, with 16 bases left between them. The CDR3 sequence is CASIIGTGGEQFF. Written as DNA, the CDR3 is TGTGCCAGTATAATTGGGACTGGCGGTGAGCAGTTCTTC.

The gene calls are TRBV2 and TRBJ2-5, with a tentative D call TRBD1 (5 bases). Germline V gene data show CDR1 as SNHLY and CDR2 as FYNNEI. The CDR3 totals 14 residues. Trimming took off 1 base at V and 1 base at J, with 7 bases between the two ends. The DNA of the CDR3 is TGTGCCAGCAGTGAAGGCAGGGCCCAAGAGACCCAGTACTTC. It is translated as CASSEGRAQETQYF.

V gene TRBV6-1 combines with J gene TRBJ2-7, with 10 nucleotides matching TRBD1. The CDR3 runs 15 residues. Germline CDR1 is MNHNS and CDR2 is SASEGT. J was trimmed by 4 bases and V by 3 bases; bases with no gene match: 6. The CDR3 reads CASSELGQGVYEQYF. Written as DNA, the CDR3 is TGTGCCAGCAGTGAGCTCGGACAGGGGGTATACGAGCAGTACTTC.

The table lists this clone with a few counts. The chain has TRBV30 and TRBJ2-7; 10 bases align to TRBD1. Per the germline V gene, CDR1 is GTSNPN and CDR2 is SVGIG (reference sequence). Trimming removed 4 bases from V and 2 bases from J; junction bases left unmatched: 11. The CDR3 extends over 16 amino acids. The CDR3 reads CAWTPIPTGGAYEQYF. CDR3 nucleotides: TGTGCCTGGACCCCAATCCCGACAGGGGGCGCCTACGAGCAGTACTTC.

This clone was detected a few times. The J gene is TRBJ2-3, the V gene TRBV7-2; 7 bases map to TRBD2. This CDR3 is built from 16 residues. V dropped 5 bases and J dropped 0; count of bases not matched to a gene: 8. Germline V gene data show CDR1 as SGHTA and CDR2 as FQGNSA. The DNA for the CDR3 is TGTGCCAGCAGCCCGAGATCGGGGGGAAGCACAGATACGCAGTATTTT. It translates to CASSPRSGGSTDTQYF.

The V call is TRBV7-9, the J call TRBJ2-6; 13 bases map to TRBD2. Germline V gene lookup returns CDR1 SEHNR and CDR2 FQNEAQ (reference sequence). The V and J ends lost 5 bases and 1 base, in that order; junction bases with no gene match: 5. This CDR3 has 18 residues. CDR3 loop: CASSAGLAGRSGANVLTF. For the CDR3, the DNA is TGTGCCAGCAGCGCGGGACTAGCGGGAAGGTCTGGGGCCAACGTCCTGACTTTC.

The V gene is TRBV7-9, the J gene TRBJ2-1; 12 bases agree with TRBD2. V trimming: 4 bases; J trimming: 8 bases; junction bases outside the gene matches: 9. The CDR3 spans 16 residues. The germline V gene has CDR1 SEHNR and CDR2 FQNEAQ (reference sequence). CDR3 DNA: TGTGCCAGCAGCTCCTGGACTAGCGGGGACGGCGATGAGCAGTTCTTC. The encoded protein is CASSSWTSGDGDEQFF.

This clone was counted between two and nine times. The rearrangement joins TRBV6-4 to TRBJ2-7; TRBD2 matches at 10 bases. Germline V gene sequence: CDR1 MRHNA, CDR2 SNTAGT. V shed 0 bases, J shed 1 base, and the junction held 12 bases outside the gene matches. The CDR3 extends over 19 amino acids. The CDR3 spells CASSDSHQREGRLSYEQYF. For the CDR3, the DNA is TGTGCCAGCAGTGACTCTCACCAGCGGGAGGGCCGCCTTTCCTACGAGCAGTACTTC.

The chain uses TRBV15 and TRBJ1-3; TRBD1 matches at 8 bases. Germline values: CDR1 LNHNV, CDR2 YYDKDF (reference sequence). This CDR3 region has 16 residues. V shed 3 bases, J shed 10 bases, and the junction held 14 bases outside the gene matches. CDR3 sequence reads: CATSRVGTGPAGTIYF. The CDR3 DNA follows: TGTGCCACCAGCAGGGTGGGGACAGGTCCGGCGGGGACCATATATTTT.

This clone was observed a handful of times. J is TRBJ2-3 and V is TRBV5-1; no definite D call. Deletions cut 2 bases from V and 4 bases from J, with 8 bases between. The CDR3 is made up of 13 amino acids. Germline CDR1 SGHRS, CDR2 YFSETQ. The CDR3 sequence: CASSFSSADTQYF. The CDR3 nucleotides are TGCGCCAGCAGCTTCTCGAGCGCAGATACGCAGTATTTT.

V usage is TRBV6-5 and J usage is TRBJ2-7; tentatively, D is TRBD2 (5 bases). Germline CDR1 is MNHEY and CDR2 is SVGAGI. V was cut by 2 bases and J by 2 bases, with 7 bases left in between. The CDR3 has 13 amino acids. The CDR3 loop is CASSYTTTYEQYF. The CDR3 DNA sequence: TGTGCCAGCAGTTACACGACTACCTACGAGCAGTACTTC.

The chain carries TRBV7-9 and TRBJ1-2; TRBD1 might be the D (5 bases). The CDR3 has 15 residues. V gave up 0 bases and J gave up 0 bases, with 8 bases separating them. Germline lookup yields CDR1 SEHNR and CDR2 FQNEAQ (reference sequence). This CDR3 reads CASSLATAANYGYTF. CDR3 DNA sequence: TGTGCCAGCAGCTTAGCGACAGCTGCTAACTATGGCTACACCTTC.

The chain carries TRBV6-5 and TRBJ2-7, with 7 nucleotides matching TRBD1. The CDR3 has 15 residues. Germline V CDR1 and CDR2: MNHEY, SVGAGI. V lost 6 bases and J lost 1; bases outside the gene matches: 9. Here the CDR3 reads CASSSGAGGSYEQYF. The CDR3 nucleotides are TGTGCCAGCAGCTCTGGGGCAGGGGGTTCCTACGAGCAGTACTTC.

This clone was seen more than once but under ten times. The rearrangement joins TRBV6-5 to TRBJ2-2, with D tentatively TRBD2 (5 bases). V lost 2 bases to trimming and J lost 6 bases, with 16 bases between them. CDR3 length equals 16 residues. The germline V gene has CDR1 MNHEY and CDR2 SVGAGI. CDR3 bases: TGTGCCAGCAGTTACGGTCGGGGTGGTAAGGCCGGGGAGCTGTTTTTT. Translated, it gives CASSYGRGGKAGELFF.

In this sample, this clone turned up a few times. The gene calls are TRBV2 and TRBJ2-1; weak D call: TRBD1 (6 bases). V was shortened by 5 bases and J by 4 bases, with 15 bases between the two germline ends. Per the germline V gene, CDR1 is SNHLY and CDR2 is FYNNEI. The length of the CDR3 is 15 residues. CDR3 loop: CASSQDSLKYNEQFF. Written as DNA, the CDR3 is TGTGCCAGCAGTCAGGACAGCCTTAAGTACAATGAGCAGTTCTTC.

This clone was observed a handful of times. The V gene is TRBV6-5, the J gene TRBJ1-1, with a weak D call TRBD1 (6 bases). The CDR3 spans 16 residues. Looked up from germline, CDR1 is MNHEY and CDR2 is SVGAGI. The V end was cut by 2 bases, the J end by 3 bases, with 16 bases between. CDR3 region: CASSYAQGKEDTEAFF. The CDR3 bases are TGTGCCAGCAGTTACGCGCAGGGGAAGGAGGACACTGAAGCTTTCTTT.

A few counts support this clone. The rearrangement links TRBV7-8 to TRBJ2-1; D is unresolved. The CDR3 sequence is 15 residues long. Germline lookup yields CDR1 SGHVS and CDR2 FQNEAQ. V dropped 5 bases and J dropped 0 bases, with 11 bases sitting between them. CDR3 region: CASSQIKSSYNEQFF. In DNA, the CDR3 is TGTGCCAGCAGCCAAATCAAGAGCTCCTACAATGAGCAGTTCTTC.